This T cell receptor beta chain was recorded in a study of CD8 T cells in ankylosing spondylitis. The CDR3 has 14 residues. Per germline, CDR1 SQVTM and CDR2 ANQGSEA. The V end lost 7 bases, the J end lost 0 bases, and 13 bases lay between the germline ends. On this clonotype itself: What it recognizes is unknown.

Overall study findings and caveats: What seemed typical of ankylosing spondylitis blood was a TCR beta motif built from under 10 highly homologous variants. Earlier work had already found some motif variants in reactive arthritis synovial fluid and blood. As reported, disease-linked clones showed significant enrichment in matched ankylosing spondylitis synovial fluid.

Quantitative 5'-RACE with molecular barcodes produced the TCR beta libraries. TCRdb passed the 5' RACE reads through MiXCR, listing each CDR3 protein once. The sample shows roughly 400,000 distinct CDR3 sequences, approximately 20% of them seen only once. This TCR came from a male donor with ankylosing spondylitis. Sequencing input: blood, either unsorted or a sorted T cell fraction (not recorded which). The rearrangement joins TRBV29-1 to TRBJ2-1; D not certain. The CDR3 here is CSGTGRLSYNEQFF. The CDR3 bases are TGCAGCGGGACCGGCAGGCTCTCCTACAATGAGCAGTTCTTC.